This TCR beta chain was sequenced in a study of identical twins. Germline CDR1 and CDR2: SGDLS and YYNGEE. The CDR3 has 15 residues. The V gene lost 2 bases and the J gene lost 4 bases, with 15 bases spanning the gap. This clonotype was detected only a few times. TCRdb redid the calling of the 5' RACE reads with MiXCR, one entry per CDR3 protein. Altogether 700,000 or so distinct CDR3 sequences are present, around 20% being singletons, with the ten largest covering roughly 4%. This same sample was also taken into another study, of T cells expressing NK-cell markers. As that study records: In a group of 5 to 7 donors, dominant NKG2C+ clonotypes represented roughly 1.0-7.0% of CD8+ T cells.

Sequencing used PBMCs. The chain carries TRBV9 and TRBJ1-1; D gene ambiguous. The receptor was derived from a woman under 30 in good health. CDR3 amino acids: CASSVGSWGTTEAFF. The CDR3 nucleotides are TGTGCCAGCAGCGTCGGTTCGTGGGGAACCACTGAAGCTTTCTTT.